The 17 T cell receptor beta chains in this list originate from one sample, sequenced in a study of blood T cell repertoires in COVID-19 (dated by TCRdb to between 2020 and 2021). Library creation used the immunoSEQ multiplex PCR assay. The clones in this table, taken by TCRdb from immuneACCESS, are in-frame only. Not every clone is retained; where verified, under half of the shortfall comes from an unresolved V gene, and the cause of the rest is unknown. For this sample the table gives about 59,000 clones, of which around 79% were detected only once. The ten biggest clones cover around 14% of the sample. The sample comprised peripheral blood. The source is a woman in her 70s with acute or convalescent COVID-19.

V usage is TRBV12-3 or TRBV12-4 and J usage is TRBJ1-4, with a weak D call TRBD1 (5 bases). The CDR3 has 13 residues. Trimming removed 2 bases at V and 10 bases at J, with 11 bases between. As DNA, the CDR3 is TGTGCCAGCAGTTTATTAAAGGGGCGAAAACTGTTTTTT. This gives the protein CASSLLKGRKLFF.

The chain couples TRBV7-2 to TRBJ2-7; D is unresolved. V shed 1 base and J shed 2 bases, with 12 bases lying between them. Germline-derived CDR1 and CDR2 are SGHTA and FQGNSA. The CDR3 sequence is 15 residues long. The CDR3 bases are TGTGCCAGCAGCTTAGGGCTAGAACGACCCTACGAGCAGTACTTC. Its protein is CASSLGLERPYEQYF.

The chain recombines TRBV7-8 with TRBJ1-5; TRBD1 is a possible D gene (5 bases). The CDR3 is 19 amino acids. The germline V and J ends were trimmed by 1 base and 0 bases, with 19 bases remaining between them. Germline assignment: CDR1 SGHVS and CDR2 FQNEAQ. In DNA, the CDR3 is TGTGCCAGCAGCTTAGGACGGTATTGGGGCGAGGATAGCAATCAGCCCCAGCATTTT. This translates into CASSLGRYWGEDSNQPQHF.

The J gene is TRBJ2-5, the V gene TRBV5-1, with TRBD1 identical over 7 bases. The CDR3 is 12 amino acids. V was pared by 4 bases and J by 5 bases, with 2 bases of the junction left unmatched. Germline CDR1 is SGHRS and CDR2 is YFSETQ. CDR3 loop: CASSPRGETQYF. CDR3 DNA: TGCGCCAGCAGCCCCAGGGGGGAGACCCAGTACTTC.

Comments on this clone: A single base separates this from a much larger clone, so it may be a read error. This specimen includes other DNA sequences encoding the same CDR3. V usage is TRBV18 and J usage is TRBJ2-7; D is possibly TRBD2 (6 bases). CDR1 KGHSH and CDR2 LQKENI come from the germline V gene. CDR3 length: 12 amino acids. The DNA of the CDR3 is TGTGCCAGCTCACCATCGGGGGACGAACAGTACGTC. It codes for CASSPSGDEQYV.

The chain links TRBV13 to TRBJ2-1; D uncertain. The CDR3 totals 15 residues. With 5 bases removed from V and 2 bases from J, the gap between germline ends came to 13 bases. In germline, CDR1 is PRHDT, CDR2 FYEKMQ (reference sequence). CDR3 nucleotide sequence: TGTGCCAGCAGCCCCCGAAGCCCTGCCTACAATGAGCAGTTCTTC. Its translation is CASSPRSPAYNEQFF.

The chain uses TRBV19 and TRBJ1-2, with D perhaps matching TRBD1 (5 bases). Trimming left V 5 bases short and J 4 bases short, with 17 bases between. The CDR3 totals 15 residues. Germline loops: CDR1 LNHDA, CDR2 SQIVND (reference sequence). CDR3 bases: TGTGCCAGTAGTCCAGGGTTTTTGATGGGCTATGGCTACACCTTC. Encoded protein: CASSPGFLMGYGYTF.

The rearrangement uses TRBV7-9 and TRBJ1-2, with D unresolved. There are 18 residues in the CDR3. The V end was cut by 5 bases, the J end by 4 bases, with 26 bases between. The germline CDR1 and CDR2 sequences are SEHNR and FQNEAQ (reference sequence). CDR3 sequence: CASSQTYITSRGSYGYTF. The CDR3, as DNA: TGTGCCAGCAGCCAGACTTATATAACATCCCGGGGTTCCTATGGCTACACCTTC.

CDR3 coding DNA: TGCGCCAGCAGCGGGGGACAGCCTTCTAGCACAGATACGCAGTATTTT. Protein product: CASSGGQPSSTDTQYF. The chain is built from TRBV5-1 and TRBJ2-3; 7 nucleotides agree with TRBD1. The CDR3 is 16 residues long. In germline, CDR1 is SGHRS, CDR2 YFSETQ. V dropped 4 bases and J dropped 0; count of bases not matched to a gene: 8.

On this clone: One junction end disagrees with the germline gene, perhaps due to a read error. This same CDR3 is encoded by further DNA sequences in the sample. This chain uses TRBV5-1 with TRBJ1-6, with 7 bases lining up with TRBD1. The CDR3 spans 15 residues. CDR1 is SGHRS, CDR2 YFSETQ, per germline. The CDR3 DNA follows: TGCGCCAGCAGCTTAGGGGGGACAGTCGGTTCACCCCTTCACTTT. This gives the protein CASSLGGTVGSPLHF.

Here the CDR3 DNA reads TGTGCCAGCAGGGAGAGCACAGATACGCAGTATTTT. This translates into CASRESTDTQYF. V usage is TRBV12-3 or TRBV12-4 and J usage is TRBJ2-3, with unresolved D. V shed 6 bases and J shed 0 bases, with 4 bases lying between them. This CDR3 has 12 residues.

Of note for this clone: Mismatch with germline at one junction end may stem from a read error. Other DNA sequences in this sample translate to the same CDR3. The CDR3, as DNA: TGTGCCAGTAGTATTACCGCAACAGCTTTAACTAGTTATGGTTACACCTTC. It is translated as CASSITATALTSYGYTF. The chain carries TRBV19 and TRBJ1-2; D unresolved. Germline assignment: CDR1 LNHDA and CDR2 SQIVND (reference sequence). The CDR3 sequence is 17 residues long.

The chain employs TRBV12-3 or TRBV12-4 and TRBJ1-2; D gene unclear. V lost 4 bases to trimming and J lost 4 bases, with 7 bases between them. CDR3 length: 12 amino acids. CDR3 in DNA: TGTGCCAGCAGTTCAACAGCCTATGGCTACACCTTC. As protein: CASSSTAYGYTF.

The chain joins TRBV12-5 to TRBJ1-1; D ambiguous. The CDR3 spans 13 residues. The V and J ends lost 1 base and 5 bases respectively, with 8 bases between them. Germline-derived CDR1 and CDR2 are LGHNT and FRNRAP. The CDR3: CASGLGWRTEAFF. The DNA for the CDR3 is TGTGCTAGTGGTTTGGGGTGGAGGACTGAAGCTTTCTTT.

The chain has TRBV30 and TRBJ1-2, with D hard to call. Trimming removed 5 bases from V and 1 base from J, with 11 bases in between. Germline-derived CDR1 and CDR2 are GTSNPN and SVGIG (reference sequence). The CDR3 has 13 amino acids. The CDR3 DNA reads TGTGCCTGGGCCCTAGGAGGTAACTATGGCTACACCTTC. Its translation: CAWALGGNYGYTF.

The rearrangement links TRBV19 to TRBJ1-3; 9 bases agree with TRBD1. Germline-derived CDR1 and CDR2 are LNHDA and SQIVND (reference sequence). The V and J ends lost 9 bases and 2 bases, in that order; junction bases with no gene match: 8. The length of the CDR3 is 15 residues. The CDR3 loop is CASSAGTGTGNTIYF. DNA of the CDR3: TGTGCCAGCTCTGCCGGGACAGGGACTGGAAACACCATATATTTT.

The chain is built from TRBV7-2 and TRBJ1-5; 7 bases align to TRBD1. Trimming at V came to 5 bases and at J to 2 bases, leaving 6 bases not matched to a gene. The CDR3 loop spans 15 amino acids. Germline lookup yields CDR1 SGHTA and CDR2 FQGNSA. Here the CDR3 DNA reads TGTGCCAGCAGCGCACGGACAGGTGGCAATCAGCCCCAGCATTTT. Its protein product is CASSARTGGNQPQHF.